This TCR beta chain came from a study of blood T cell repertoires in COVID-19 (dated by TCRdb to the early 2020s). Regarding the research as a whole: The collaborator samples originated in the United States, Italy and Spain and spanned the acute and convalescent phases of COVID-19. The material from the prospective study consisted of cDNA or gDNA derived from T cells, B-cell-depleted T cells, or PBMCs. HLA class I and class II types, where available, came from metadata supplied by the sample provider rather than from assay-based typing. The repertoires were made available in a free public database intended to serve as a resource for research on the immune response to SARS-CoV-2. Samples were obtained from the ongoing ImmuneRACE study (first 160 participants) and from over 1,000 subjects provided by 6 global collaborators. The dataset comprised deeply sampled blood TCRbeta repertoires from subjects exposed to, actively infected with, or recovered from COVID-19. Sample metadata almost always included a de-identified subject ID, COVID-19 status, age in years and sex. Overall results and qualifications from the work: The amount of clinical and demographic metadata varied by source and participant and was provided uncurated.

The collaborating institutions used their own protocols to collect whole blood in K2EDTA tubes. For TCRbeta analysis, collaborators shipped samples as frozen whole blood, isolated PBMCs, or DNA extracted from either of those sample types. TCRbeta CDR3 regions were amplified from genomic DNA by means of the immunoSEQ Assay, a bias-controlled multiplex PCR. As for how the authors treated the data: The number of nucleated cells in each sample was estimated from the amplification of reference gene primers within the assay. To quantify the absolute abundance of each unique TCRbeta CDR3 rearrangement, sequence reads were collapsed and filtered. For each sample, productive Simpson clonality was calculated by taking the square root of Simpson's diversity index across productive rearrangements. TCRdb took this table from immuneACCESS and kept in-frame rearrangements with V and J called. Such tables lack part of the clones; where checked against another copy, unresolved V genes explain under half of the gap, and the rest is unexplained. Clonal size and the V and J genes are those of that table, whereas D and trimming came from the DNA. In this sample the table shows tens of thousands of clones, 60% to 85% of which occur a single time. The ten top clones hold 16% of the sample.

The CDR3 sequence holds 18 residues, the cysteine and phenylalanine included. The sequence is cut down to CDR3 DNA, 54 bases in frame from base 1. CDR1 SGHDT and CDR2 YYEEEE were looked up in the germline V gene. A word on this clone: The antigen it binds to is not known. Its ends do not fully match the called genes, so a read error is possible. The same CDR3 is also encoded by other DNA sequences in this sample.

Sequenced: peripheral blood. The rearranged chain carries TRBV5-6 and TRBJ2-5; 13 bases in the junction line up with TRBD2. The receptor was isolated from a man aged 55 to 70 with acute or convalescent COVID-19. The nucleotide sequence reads TGTGCTAGCAGCTACCGGACTAGCGGGGGCCGGGTGGGAGAGACCCAGTACTTC. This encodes CASSYRTSGGRVGETQYF.